This T cell receptor beta chain was retrieved from a study of T cell responses to AZD1222 COVID-19 vaccine. CDR1 SGHRS and CDR2 YFSETQ come from the germline V gene. V shed 2 bases and J shed 2 bases, with 8 bases lying between them. The CDR3 has 13 amino acids. Sequenced by immunoSEQ multiplex PCR; TCRdb stores in-frame clones only, minus some. This table has fewer than 180,000 clones, 80% to 95% appearing once. A note on this clone: Its antigen is not identified.

Study-level findings and limits: Vaccine-associated CD4 TCRs ranged over spike, dominating at 160-218 and 743-854. Of spike-specific TCRs, nearly half reportedly target regions left unmutated in variants. At baseline, seropositivity was found in only five or six AZD1222 recipients.

The sample in question was peripheral blood, obtained 28 days after the second AZD1222 dose. The source is an adult who received the AZD1222 COVID-19 vaccine. The rearrangement joins TRBV5-1 to TRBJ2-7, with D possibly being TRBD1 (5 bases). CDR3 sequence: CASSFSRAYEQYF. CDR3 sequence (DNA): TGCGCCAGCAGCTTCAGCAGGGCCTACGAGCAGTACTTC.